This T cell receptor beta chain comes out of a study of blood T cell repertoires in COVID-19. The CDR3 length is 15 residues. Looked up from germline, CDR1 is MNHEY and CDR2 is SVGAGI. Trimming took 6 bases from V and 0 from J; bases not matched to a gene: 4. Assay: immunoSEQ multiplex PCR; the TCRdb copy retains only in-frame clones and omits some. The sample records approximately 290,000 clones, around 87% being singletons. The sample consisted of peripheral blood. This chain connects TRBV6-5 to TRBJ1-3; 8 bases are shared with TRBD1. This TCR derives from a man between 18 and 29 years old with active or convalescent COVID-19. CDR3 coding DNA: TGTGCCAGCAGACTCGGGACAGGCTCTGGAAACACCATATATTTT. Translation gives CASRLGTGSGNTIYF.